These T cell receptor beta chains were read from a single sample in a study of cytotoxic CD8 clonotypes in ibrutinib-treated CLL. The data were produced by immunoSEQ multiplex PCR, yet TCRdb's version contains in-frame clones alone and is incomplete. The sample includes around 160,000 clones, approximately 80% of them seen just once. The starting material was PBMCs, obtained after 12 months of ibrutinib treatment. All receptors derive from a human donor with chronic lymphocytic leukemia. The CDR3 runs from the conserved cysteine through the conserved F or W. D genes are given only for firm matches. Rows give clone size only sometimes, using once, few, many, or a class for an expanded clone.

V gene: TRBV5-1; D gene: -; clone size: -; J gene: TRBJ2-2; CDR3 protein: CASSLGAGPNTGELFF; CDR3 DNA: TGCGCCAGCAGCTTGGGGGCAGGCCCGAACACCGGGGAGCTGTTTTTT
V gene: TRBV7-2; D gene: -; clone size: -; J gene: TRBJ1-2; CDR3 protein: CASSLETGWGRGGYTF; CDR3 DNA: TGTGCCAGCAGCTTAGAAACTGGATGGGGCAGGGGTGGCTACACCTTC
V gene: TRBV28; D gene: -; clone size: -; J gene: TRBJ2-7; CDR3 protein: CASVGGINHEQYF; CDR3 DNA: TGTGCCAGCGTGGGCGGGATCAACCACGAGCAGTACTTC
V gene: TRBV7-2; D gene: -; clone size: -; J gene: TRBJ1-2; CDR3 protein: CASSSSLGAYGYTF; CDR3 DNA: TGTGCCAGCAGCTCGTCCCTAGGGGCCTATGGCTACACCTTC
V gene: TRBV28; D gene: -; clone size: -; J gene: TRBJ2-1; CDR3 protein: CASSIGTPYNEQFF; CDR3 DNA: TGTGCCAGCAGCATCGGGACACCTTACAATGAGCAGTTCTTC
V gene: TRBV11-2; D gene: -; clone size: -; J gene: TRBJ1-4; CDR3 protein: CASSSFPRRQATNEKLFF; CDR3 DNA: TGTGCCAGCAGTTCCTTCCCCCGGAGGCAAGCAACTAATGAAAAACTGTTTTTT
V gene: TRBV28; D gene: -; clone size: -; J gene: TRBJ1-3; CDR3 protein: CASSSQGLLFGNTIYF; CDR3 DNA: TGTGCCAGCAGTTCACAGGGTCTGCTGTTCGGAAACACCATATATTTT
V gene: TRBV11-2; D gene: -; clone size: -; J gene: TRBJ2-1; CDR3 protein: CASSLVSYNEQFF; CDR3 DNA: TGTGCCAGCAGCTTAGTCTCCTACAATGAGCAGTTCTTC
V gene: TRBV6-6; D gene: -; clone size: -; J gene: TRBJ2-5; CDR3 protein: CASTGGRTGVPKTQYF; CDR3 DNA: TGTGCCAGTACCGGGGGGCGAACGGGGGTCCCTAAGACCCAGTACTTC
V gene: TRBV28; D gene: -; clone size: -; J gene: TRBJ2-7; CDR3 protein: CASSLWGPYEQYF; CDR3 DNA: TGTGCCAGCAGTTTATGGGGTCCCTACGAGCAGTACTTC
V gene: TRBV5-1; D gene: -; clone size: -; J gene: TRBJ1-4; CDR3 protein: CASSLREANEKLFF; CDR3 DNA: TGCGCCAGCAGCTTGAGGGAGGCTAATGAAAAACTGTTTTTT
V gene: TRBV9; D gene: -; clone size: -; J gene: TRBJ2-2; CDR3 protein: CASRRDGTNTGELFF; CDR3 DNA: TGTGCCAGCAGGAGGGACGGGACGAACACCGGGGAGCTGTTTTTT
V gene: TRBV18; D gene: -; clone size: -; J gene: TRBJ2-3; CDR3 protein: CASSPGYGGDTQYF; CDR3 DNA: TGTGCCAGCTCACCAGGGTACGGGGGAGATACGCAGTATTTT
V gene: TRBV10-3; D gene: -; clone size: -; J gene: TRBJ2-5; CDR3 protein: CAISGTLRTQYF; CDR3 DNA: TGTGCCATCAGTGGGACCTTGAGGACCCAGTACTTC
V gene: TRBV19; D gene: -; clone size: -; J gene: TRBJ2-2; CDR3 protein: CASSGADGSGELFF; CDR3 DNA: TGTGCCAGTAGTGGCGCGGACGGGTCCGGGGAGCTGTTTTTT
V gene: TRBV5-4; D gene: -; clone size: once; J gene: TRBJ1-2; CDR3 protein: CASSLQVANYGYTF; CDR3 DNA: TGTGCCAGCAGCTTGCAGGTGGCTAACTATGGCTACACCTTC
V gene: TRBV6-7; D gene: -; clone size: -; J gene: TRBJ1-5; CDR3 protein: CASSYSNYLQVYSNQPQHF; CDR3 DNA: TGTGCCAGCAGTTACTCCAACTACTTACAAGTATATAGCAATCAGCCCCAGCATTTT
V gene: TRBV4-2; D gene: -; clone size: -; J gene: TRBJ2-3; CDR3 protein: CASSQRSDTQYF; CDR3 DNA: TGTGCCAGCAGCCAACGCTCAGATACGCAGTATTTT
V gene: TRBV19; D gene: TRBD1; clone size: -; J gene: TRBJ2-7; CDR3 protein: CASSIWTGDYEQYF; CDR3 DNA: TGTGCCAGTAGTATCTGGACAGGGGACTACGAGCAGTACTTC
V gene: TRBV27; D gene: -; clone size: -; J gene: TRBJ1-1; CDR3 protein: CASKMVWNTEAFF; CDR3 DNA: TGTGCCAGCAAGATGGTCTGGAACACTGAAGCTTTCTTT
V gene: TRBV18; D gene: -; clone size: -; J gene: TRBJ1-4; CDR3 protein: CASSLQQGGREKLFF; CDR3 DNA: TGTGCCAGCTCACTACAGCAGGGCGGTAGGGAAAAACTGTTTTTT
V gene: TRBV6-5; D gene: -; clone size: -; J gene: TRBJ2-1; CDR3 protein: CASSYSGFGNEQFF; CDR3 DNA: TGTGCCAGCAGTTACTCAGGGTTTGGGAATGAGCAGTTCTTC
V gene: TRBV4-2; D gene: -; clone size: medium-sized; J gene: TRBJ1-6; CDR3 protein: CASSQEGLRTYNSPLHF; CDR3 DNA: TGTGCCAGCAGCCAAGAGGGACTCCGGACCTATAATTCACCCCTCCACTTT
V gene: TRBV9; D gene: TRBD1; clone size: many; J gene: TRBJ1-1; CDR3 protein: CASSVEGGTGNTEAFF; CDR3 DNA: TGTGCCAGCAGCGTAGAAGGGGGGACAGGGAACACTGAAGCTTTCTTT
V gene: TRBV6-5; D gene: -; clone size: -; J gene: TRBJ1-1; CDR3 protein: CASSYESMRGNTEAFF; CDR3 DNA: TGTGCCAGCAGTTACGAGTCTATGCGGGGGAACACTGAAGCTTTCTTT
V gene: TRBV11-3; D gene: -; clone size: -; J gene: TRBJ2-1; CDR3 protein: CASSKGPRNEQFF; CDR3 DNA: TGTGCCAGCAGCAAAGGTCCCCGGAATGAGCAGTTCTTC
V gene: TRBV27; D gene: -; clone size: -; J gene: TRBJ1-2; CDR3 protein: CASSLGQNYGYTF; CDR3 DNA: TGTGCCAGCAGTTTAGGTCAGAACTATGGCTACACCTTC
V gene: TRBV19; D gene: -; clone size: -; J gene: TRBJ1-5; CDR3 protein: CATGQRHQPQHF; CDR3 DNA: TGTGCCACCGGACAGCGGCATCAGCCCCAGCATTTT
V gene: TRBV7-2; D gene: TRBD1; clone size: -; J gene: TRBJ1-2; CDR3 protein: CASSSLGQGARYGYTF; CDR3 DNA: TGTGCCAGCAGCTCCCTTGGGCAGGGGGCGAGGTATGGCTACACCTTC